A selection of T cell receptor beta chains follows, all from one sample in a study of T cells in localized non-small cell lung cancer. TCRdb's copy holds only in-frame clones and misses some; the assay was immunoSEQ multiplex PCR. The sample carries roughly 39,000 clones, 91% recorded once. The sample was PBMCs, taken before any cancer treatment. These receptors were obtained from a woman aged 35 to 70 with stage II lung adenocarcinoma. Each CDR3 is given with its conserved first and last residue.

v_call: TRBV6-1; cdr3_aa: CASRRQVNSNQPQHF
v_call: TRBV6-1; cdr3_aa: CASSVVGGKNIQYF
v_call: TRBV9; cdr3_aa: CASSVGWGGIDEQFF
v_call: TRBV10-1; cdr3_aa: CASSEAEGGGWNEQFF
v_call: TRBV29-1; cdr3_aa: CSVRTSGIRETQYF
v_call: TRBV25-1; cdr3_aa: CASSEYNAYGYTF
v_call: TRBV5-4; cdr3_aa: CASSLPGVAGTGELFF
v_call: TRBV4-1; cdr3_aa: CASSQVSVSGANVLTF
v_call: TRBV7-3; cdr3_aa: CASSLSSGDTGELFF
v_call: TRBV29-1; cdr3_aa: CSVGLAGSLEQYF
v_call: TRBV6-4; cdr3_aa: CASRRQGTDTQYF
v_call: TRBV5-4; cdr3_aa: CASSLKTGRGNTGELFF
v_call: TRBV7-9; cdr3_aa: CASTKSSAANTEAFF
v_call: TRBV28; cdr3_aa: CASSSKLGGRAETQYF
v_call: TRBV29-1; cdr3_aa: CSVMRTEAFF
v_call: TRBV19; cdr3_aa: CASSIERAGELFF
v_call: TRBV19; cdr3_aa: CASSIVPRGGLVFADTQYF
v_call: TRBV7-2; cdr3_aa: CASSRRVNTEAFF
v_call: TRBV9; cdr3_aa: CASSARTVNTEAFF
v_call: TRBV18; cdr3_aa: CASSPRLGEETQYF
v_call: TRBV9; cdr3_aa: CASSVAPLSNTGELFF
v_call: TRBV19; cdr3_aa: CASSTSYPGTPSYEQYF
v_call: TRBV29-1; cdr3_aa: CSVVSGANEKLFF
v_call: TRBV2; cdr3_aa: CASGYRGGQTDFRF
v_call: TRBV28; cdr3_aa: CASSTRAPYNSDTQYF
v_call: TRBV7-6; cdr3_aa: CASSLRLAGGTDTQYF
v_call: TRBV2; cdr3_aa: CASPGGGVGNYGYTF
v_call: TRBV28; cdr3_aa: CASNKQSYYGYTF
v_call: TRBV6-5; cdr3_aa: CASSYSGGLNTEAFF
v_call: TRBV5-6; cdr3_aa: CASSLVPIYRGPDEQYF
v_call: TRBV15; cdr3_aa: CATSSSGYYGYTF
v_call: TRBV6-1; cdr3_aa: CASRGLAGEPEQYF
v_call: TRBV28; cdr3_aa: CASSLLGTGYEQYF
v_call: TRBV5-4; cdr3_aa: CASSYTPGRLYEQYF